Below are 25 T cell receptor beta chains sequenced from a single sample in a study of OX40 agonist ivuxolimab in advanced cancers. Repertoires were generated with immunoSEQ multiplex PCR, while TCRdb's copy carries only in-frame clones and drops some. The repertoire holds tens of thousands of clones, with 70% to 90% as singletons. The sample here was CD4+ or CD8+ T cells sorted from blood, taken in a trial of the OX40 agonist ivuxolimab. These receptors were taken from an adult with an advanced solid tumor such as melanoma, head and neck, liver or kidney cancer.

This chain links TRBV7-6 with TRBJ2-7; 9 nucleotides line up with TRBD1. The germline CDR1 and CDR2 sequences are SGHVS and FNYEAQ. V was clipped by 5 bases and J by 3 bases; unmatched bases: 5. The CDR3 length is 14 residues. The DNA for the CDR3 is TGTGCCAGCAGCCCGAGACAGGGGGACTACGAGCAGTACTTC. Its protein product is CASSPRQGDYEQYF.

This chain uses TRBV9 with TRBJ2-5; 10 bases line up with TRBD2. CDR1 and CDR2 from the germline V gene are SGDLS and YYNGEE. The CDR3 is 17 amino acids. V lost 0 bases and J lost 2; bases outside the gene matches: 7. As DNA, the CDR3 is TGTGCCAGCAGCGTAGCCCCGCTAGCGGGAGTTCAAGAGACCCAGTACTTC. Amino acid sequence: CASSVAPLAGVQETQYF.

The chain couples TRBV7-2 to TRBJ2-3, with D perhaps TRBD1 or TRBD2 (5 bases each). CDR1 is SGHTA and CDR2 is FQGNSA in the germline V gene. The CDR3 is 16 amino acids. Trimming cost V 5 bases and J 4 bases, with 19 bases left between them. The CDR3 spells CASSPTWGSWPDTQYF. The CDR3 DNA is TGTGCCAGCAGCCCCACATGGGGGAGTTGGCCAGATACGCAGTATTTT.

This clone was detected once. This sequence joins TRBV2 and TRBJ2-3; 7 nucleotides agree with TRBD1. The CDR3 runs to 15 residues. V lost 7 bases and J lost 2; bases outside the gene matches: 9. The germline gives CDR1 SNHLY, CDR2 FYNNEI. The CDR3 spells CASTQDRRITDTQYF. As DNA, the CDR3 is TGTGCCAGCACCCAGGACAGGAGGATCACAGATACGCAGTATTTT.

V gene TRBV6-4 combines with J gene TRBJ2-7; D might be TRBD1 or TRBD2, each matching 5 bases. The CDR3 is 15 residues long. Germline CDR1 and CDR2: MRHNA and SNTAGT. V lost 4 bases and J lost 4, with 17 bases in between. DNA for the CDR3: TGTGCCAGCAGTGTTGAGGACGGGGCCGGTTACGAGCAGTACTTC. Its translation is CASSVEDGAGYEQYF.

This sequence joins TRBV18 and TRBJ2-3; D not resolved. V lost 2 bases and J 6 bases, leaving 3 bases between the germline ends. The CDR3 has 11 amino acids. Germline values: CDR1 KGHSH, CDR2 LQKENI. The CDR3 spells CASSPKDTQYF. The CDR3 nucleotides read TGTGCCAGCTCACCAAAGGATACGCAGTATTTT.

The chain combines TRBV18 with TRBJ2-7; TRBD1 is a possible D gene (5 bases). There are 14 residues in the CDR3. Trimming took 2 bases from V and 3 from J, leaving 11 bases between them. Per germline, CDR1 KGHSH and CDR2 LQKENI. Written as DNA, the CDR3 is TGTGCCAGCTCACCAGACAGCCGTAACTACGAGCAGTACTTC. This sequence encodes CASSPDSRNYEQYF.

Here the CDR3 DNA reads TGTGCCAGCAGCTTGACGCGGGGCCCCCAGGAGACCCAGTACTTC. This sequence encodes CASSLTRGPQETQYF. This chain uses TRBV11-1 with TRBJ2-5; possibly TRBD2 for D (6 bases). This CDR3 has 15 amino acids. Per the germline V gene, CDR1 is SGHAT and CDR2 is FQDESV (reference sequence). With 3 bases removed from V and 5 bases from J, the gap between germline ends came to 16 bases.

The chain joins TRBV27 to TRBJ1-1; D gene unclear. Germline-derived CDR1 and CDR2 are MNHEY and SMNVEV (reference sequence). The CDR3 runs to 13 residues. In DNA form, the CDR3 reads TGTCTCCCAAGAGCGGGCCTGAACACTGAAGCTTTCTTT. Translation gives CLPRAGLNTEAFF.

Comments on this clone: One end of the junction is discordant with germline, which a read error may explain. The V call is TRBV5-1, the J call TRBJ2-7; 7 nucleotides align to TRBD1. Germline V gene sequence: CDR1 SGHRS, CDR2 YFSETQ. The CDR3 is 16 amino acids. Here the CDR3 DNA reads TGCGCCAGCGGCTTCCCTGGGGACAGCAAAGACTACGAGCAGTACTTC. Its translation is CASGFPGDSKDYEQYF.

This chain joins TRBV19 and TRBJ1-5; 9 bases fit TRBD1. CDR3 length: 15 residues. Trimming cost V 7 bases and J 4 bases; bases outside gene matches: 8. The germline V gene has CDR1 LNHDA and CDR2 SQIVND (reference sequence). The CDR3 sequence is CASIDRGSWNQPQHF. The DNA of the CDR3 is TGTGCCAGTATCGACAGGGGGTCTTGGAATCAGCCCCAGCATTTT.

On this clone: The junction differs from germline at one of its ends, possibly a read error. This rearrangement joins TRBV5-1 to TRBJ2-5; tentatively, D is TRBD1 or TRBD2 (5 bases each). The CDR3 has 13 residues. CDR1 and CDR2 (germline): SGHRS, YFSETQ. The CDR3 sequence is CTSSRGEQETQYF. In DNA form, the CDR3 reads TGCACCAGCAGCCGAGGGGAGCAAGAGACCCAGTACTTC.

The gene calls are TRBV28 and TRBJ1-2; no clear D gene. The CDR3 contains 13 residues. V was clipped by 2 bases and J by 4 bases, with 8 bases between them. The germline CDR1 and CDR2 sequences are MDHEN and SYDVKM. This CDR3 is CASSLPPSYGYTF. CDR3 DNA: TGTGCCAGCAGTTTACCGCCGTCCTATGGCTACACCTTC.

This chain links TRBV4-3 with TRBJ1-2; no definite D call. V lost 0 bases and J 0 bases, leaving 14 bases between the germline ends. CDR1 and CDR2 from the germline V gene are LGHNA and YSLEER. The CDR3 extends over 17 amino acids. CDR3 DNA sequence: TGCGCCAGCAGCCAAGATCGTGGTGGGGAGACTAACTATGGCTACACCTTC. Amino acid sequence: CASSQDRGGETNYGYTF.

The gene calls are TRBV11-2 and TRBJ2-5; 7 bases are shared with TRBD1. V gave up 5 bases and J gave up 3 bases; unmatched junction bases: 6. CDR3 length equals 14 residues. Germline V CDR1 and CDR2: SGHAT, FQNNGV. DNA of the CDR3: TGTGCCAGCAGCCGGGACAGCAACGAAGAGACCCAGTACTTC. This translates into CASSRDSNEETQYF. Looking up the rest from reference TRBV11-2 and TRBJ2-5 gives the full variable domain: EAGVAQSPRYKIIEKRQSVAFWCNPISGHATLYWYQQILGQGPKLLIQFQNNGVVDDSQLPKDRFSAERLKGVDSTLKIQPAKLEDSAVYLCASSRDSNEETQYFGPGTRLLVL.

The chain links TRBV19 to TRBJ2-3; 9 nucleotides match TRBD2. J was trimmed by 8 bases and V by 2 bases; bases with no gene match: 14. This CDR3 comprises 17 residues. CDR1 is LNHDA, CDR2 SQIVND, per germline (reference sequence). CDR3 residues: CASSIRGTSQPAGTQYF. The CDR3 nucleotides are TGTGCCAGTAGTATACGCGGGACTAGCCAGCCGGCCGGTACGCAGTATTTT.

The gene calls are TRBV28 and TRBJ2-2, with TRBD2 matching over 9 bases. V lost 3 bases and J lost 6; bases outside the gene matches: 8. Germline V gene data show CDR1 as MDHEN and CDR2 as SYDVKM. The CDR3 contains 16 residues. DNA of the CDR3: TGTGCCAGCAGTTTGGAAGCGGGAGGCTTCCCCGGGGAGCTGTTTTTT. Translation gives CASSLEAGGFPGELFF.

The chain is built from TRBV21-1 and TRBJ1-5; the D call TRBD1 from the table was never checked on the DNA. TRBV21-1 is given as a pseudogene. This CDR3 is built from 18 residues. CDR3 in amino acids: CASSNVPPGQGVCQPQHF. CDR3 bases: TGTGCCAGCAGCAACGTCCCACCGGGACAGGGGGTTTGTCAGCCCCAGCATTTT.

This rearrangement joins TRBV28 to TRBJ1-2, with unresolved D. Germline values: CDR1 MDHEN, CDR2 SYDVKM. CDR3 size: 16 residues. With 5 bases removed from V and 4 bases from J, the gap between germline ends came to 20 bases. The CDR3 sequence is CASSPLGGGSFYGYTF. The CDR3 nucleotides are TGTGCCAGCAGTCCCCTTGGAGGTGGCAGTTTCTATGGCTACACCTTC.

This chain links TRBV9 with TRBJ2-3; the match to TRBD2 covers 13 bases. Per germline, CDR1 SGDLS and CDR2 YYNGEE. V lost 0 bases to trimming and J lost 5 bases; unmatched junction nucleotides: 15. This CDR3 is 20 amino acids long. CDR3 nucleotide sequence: TGTGCCAGCAGCGTAGGGTCTTTTGAGACTAGCGGGAGGCCAGGAGATACGCAGTATTTT. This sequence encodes CASSVGSFETSGRPGDTQYF. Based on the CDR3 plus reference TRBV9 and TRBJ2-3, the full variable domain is DSGVTQTPKHLITATGQRVTLRCSPRSGDLSVYWYQQSLDQGLQFLIQYYNGEERAKGNILERFSAQQFPDLHSELNLSSLELGDSALYFCASSVGSFETSGRPGDTQYFGPGTRLTVL.

CDR3 DNA: TGTGCCAGCAGCAGAGAAGGGGGTGGGAATCAGCCCCAGCATTTT. Its translation: CASSREGGGNQPQHF. J is TRBJ1-5 and V is TRBV7-9; perhaps TRBD1 as D (6 bases). Per germline, CDR1 SEHNR and CDR2 FQNEAQ (reference sequence). V lost 5 bases, J lost 4 bases, and 15 bases lay in between. There are 15 residues in the CDR3.

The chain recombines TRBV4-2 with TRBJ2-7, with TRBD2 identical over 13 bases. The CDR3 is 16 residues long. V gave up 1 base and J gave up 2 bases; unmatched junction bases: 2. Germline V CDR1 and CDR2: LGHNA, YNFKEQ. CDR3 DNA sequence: TGTGCCAGCAGCCAAGTGGGGACTAGCGGGACCTACGAGCAGTACTTC. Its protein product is CASSQVGTSGTYEQYF.

Here the CDR3 DNA reads TGTGCCAGCAGTTTATATGGCGGGAACTATGGCTACACCTTC. Translating it yields CASSLYGGNYGYTF. This chain uses TRBV28 with TRBJ1-2; D ambiguous. V was clipped by 1 base and J by 2 bases, with 8 bases between them. The CDR3 is 14 residues long. CDR1 MDHEN and CDR2 SYDVKM come from the germline V gene.

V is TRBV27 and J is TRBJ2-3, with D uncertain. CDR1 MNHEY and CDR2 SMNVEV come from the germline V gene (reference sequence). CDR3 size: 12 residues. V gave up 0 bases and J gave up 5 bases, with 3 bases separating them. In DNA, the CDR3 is TGTGCCAGCAGTTTATCGGGAGATACGCAGTATTTT. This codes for CASSLSGDTQYF.

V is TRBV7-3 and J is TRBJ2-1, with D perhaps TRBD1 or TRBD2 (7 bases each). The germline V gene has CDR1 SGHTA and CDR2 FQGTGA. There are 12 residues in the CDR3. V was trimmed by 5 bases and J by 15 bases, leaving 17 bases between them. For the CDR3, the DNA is TGTGCCAGCAGCCCCCAGGGGGGGGGCCTGTTCTTC. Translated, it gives CASSPQGGGLFF.